This T cell receptor beta chain was documented in a study of siplizumab effects on memory and regulatory T cells. Study-wide findings and caveats: Sequences below about 10^-5 frequency were poorly captured, and few alloreactive clones mapped to unstimulated subsets.

Generated by immunoSEQ multiplex PCR, the TCRdb table keeps only in-frame clones and is missing some. The profile shows fewer than 100,000 clones, just under 95% of them singletons. Points on this clone: Its target is unknown.

Germline CDR1 SQVTM, CDR2 ANQGSEA. The CDR3 has 11 amino acids. The V gene lost 4 bases and the J gene lost 4 bases, with 8 bases spanning the gap. The chain joins TRBV29-1 to TRBJ2-7; D is unresolved. Specimen: CD8+ T cells sorted from blood. The clonotype was recovered from a human donor in good health. CDR3 sequence (DNA): TGCAGCGTTGGGGAAAAATACGAGCAGTACTTC. Residues: CSVGEKYEQYF.